The clone carrying this T cell receptor beta chain has at least ten counts. Its antigen is currently unknown. At one end the junction does not follow the germline gene, possibly because of a read error. This sample was taken from a study of response to subunit inactivated influenza vaccine. TCRdb reprocessed the RT-PCR reads with MiXCR, giving one entry per CDR3 protein. The data show hundreds of thousands of distinct CDR3 sequences, about a sixth seen once. Overall study findings and caveats: Authors suggested each seasonal flu vaccination may recruit only limited numbers of new T cells.

The TCR was taken from a man in his fifties who received an inactivated influenza vaccine. This sample comprised PBMCs from blood, obtained 12 days after vaccination.

CDR3 in amino acids: CASSLGTSTDTQYF. In nucleotides, the CDR3 is TGTGCCAGCAGCCTCGGGACATCCACAGATACGCAGTATTTT. The V gene is TRBV5-1, the J gene TRBJ2-3; D is possibly TRBD1 (6 bases). Germline CDR1 reads SGHRS; CDR2 reads YFSETQ. The CDR3 loop spans 14 amino acids.